This T cell receptor beta chain was recorded in a study of vaccination and CD4 T cells after COVID-19. About the study: With a range of 35 to 161, the median interval from diagnosis to drawing post-COVID samples was less than 130 days. Control wells got either CEFX epitopes, HIV-1 Nef peptides, or no peptide at all. The peptides that stimulated the cells were overlapping spike peptides from SARS-CoV-2, HCoV-NL63, HCoV-OC43 and HCoV-229E.

Noted treatment: roughly ten-day PBMC culture with coronavirus spike peptide pools or control peptides (ViraFEST assay). Germline V CDR1 and CDR2: DFQATT, SNEGSKA (reference sequence). The V end was cut by 5 bases, the J end by 0 bases, with 15 bases between. This CDR3 region has 15 residues. This clonotype showed up just a few times. Antigen specificity is unknown. The Oncomine TCR Beta short-read assay sequenced DNA from cultured CD4+ T cells. TCRdb re-analysed the PCR reads in MiXCR, keeping a single row per CDR3 protein. The profile shows roughly 12,000 distinct CDR3 sequences, roughly 30% of them singletons.

This chain connects TRBV20-1 to TRBJ2-3; D could derive from TRBD1 or TRBD2 (5 bases each). Sequenced material: CD4+ T cells from blood, cultured in vitro, taken before SARS-CoV-2 vaccination. The clonotype originates from a human donor who received a COVID-19 vaccine. CDR3 loop: CSAPYRGRSTDTQYF. Here the CDR3 DNA reads TGCAGTGCTCCCTATAGGGGACGTAGCACAGATACGCAGTATTTT.